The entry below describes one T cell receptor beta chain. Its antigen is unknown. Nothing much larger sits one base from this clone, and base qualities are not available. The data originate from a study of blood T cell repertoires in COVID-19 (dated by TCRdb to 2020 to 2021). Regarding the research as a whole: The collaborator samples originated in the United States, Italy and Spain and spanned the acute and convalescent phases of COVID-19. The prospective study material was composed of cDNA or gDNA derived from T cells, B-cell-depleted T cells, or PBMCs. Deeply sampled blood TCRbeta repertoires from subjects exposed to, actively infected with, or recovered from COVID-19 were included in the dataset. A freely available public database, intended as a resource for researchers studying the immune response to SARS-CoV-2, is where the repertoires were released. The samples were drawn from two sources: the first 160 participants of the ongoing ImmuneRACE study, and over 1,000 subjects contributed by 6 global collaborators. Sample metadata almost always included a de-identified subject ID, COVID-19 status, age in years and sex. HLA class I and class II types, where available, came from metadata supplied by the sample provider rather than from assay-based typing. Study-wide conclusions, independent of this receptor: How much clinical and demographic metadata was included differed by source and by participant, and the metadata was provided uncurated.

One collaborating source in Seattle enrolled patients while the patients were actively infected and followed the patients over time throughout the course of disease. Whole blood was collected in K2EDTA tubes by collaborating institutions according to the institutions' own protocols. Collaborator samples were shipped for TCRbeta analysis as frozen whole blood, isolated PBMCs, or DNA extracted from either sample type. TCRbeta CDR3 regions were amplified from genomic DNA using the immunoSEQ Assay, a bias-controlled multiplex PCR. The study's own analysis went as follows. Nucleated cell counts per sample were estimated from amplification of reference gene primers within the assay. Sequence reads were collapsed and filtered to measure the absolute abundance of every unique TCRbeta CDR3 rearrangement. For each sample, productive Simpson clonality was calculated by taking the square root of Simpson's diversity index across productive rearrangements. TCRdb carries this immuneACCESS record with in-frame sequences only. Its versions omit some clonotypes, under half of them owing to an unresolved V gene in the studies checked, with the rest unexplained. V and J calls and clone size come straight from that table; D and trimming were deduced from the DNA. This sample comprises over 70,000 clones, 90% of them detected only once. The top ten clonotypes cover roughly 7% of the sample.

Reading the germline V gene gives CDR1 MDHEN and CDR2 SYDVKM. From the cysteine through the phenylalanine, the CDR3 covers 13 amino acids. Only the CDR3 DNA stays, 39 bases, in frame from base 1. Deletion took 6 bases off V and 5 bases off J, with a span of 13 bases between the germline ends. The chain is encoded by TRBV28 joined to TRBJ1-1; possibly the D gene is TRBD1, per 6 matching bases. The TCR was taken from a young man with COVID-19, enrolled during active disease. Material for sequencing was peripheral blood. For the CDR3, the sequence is CASSSTGRTEAFF. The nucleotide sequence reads TGTGCCAGCAGCTCCACAGGGAGAACTGAAGCTTTCTTT. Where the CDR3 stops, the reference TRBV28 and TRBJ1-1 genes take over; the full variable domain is DVKVTQSSRYLVKRTGEKVFLECVQDMDHENMFWYRQDPGLGLRLIYFSYDVKMKEKGDIPEGYSVSREKKERFSLILESASTNQTSMYLCASSSTGRTEAFFGQGTRLTVV.